Listed here is a single T cell receptor (beta chain). This clone showed up just a few times. It lacks a known antigen. No per-base quality is available; no much larger clone lies one base away. The trim is 5 bases for V and 4 bases for J, with a gap of 20 bases between the germline ends. The CDR3 goes from the cysteine to the phenylalanine over 16 residues. The only DNA kept is the CDR3, 48 bases in frame from the first base. Sequences KGHSH (CDR1) and LQKENI (CDR2) are obtained from the germline V gene. The collaborating institutions used their own protocols to collect whole blood in K2EDTA tubes. Collaborator samples were shipped for TCRbeta analysis as frozen whole blood, isolated PBMCs, or DNA extracted from either sample type. TCRbeta CDR3 regions were amplified from genomic DNA using the immunoSEQ Assay, a bias-controlled multiplex PCR. Processing in the source paper ran as follows. Within the assay, amplification of reference gene primers was used to estimate how many nucleated cells each sample contained. Sequence reads were collapsed and filtered to measure the absolute abundance of every unique TCRbeta CDR3 rearrangement. Productive Simpson clonality was computed per sample as the square root of Simpson's diversity index over productive rearrangements. TCRdb stores this immuneACCESS table with in-frame sequences only. Part of the clones is absent; in the studies checked, under half of the shortfall reflects unresolved V genes, and no reason is known for the rest. V and J calls and clone size come straight from that table; D and trimming were deduced from the DNA. This sample holds 200,000 or so clones; 65% to 85% were observed only once. The ten largest clones capture 15% to 20% of the sample.

These data come from a study of blood T cell repertoires in COVID-19 (dated by TCRdb to the early 2020s). With respect to the entire study: The collaborator samples originated in the United States, Italy and Spain and spanned the acute and convalescent phases of COVID-19. The prospective study material was composed of cDNA or gDNA derived from T cells, B-cell-depleted T cells, or PBMCs. Subjects who had been exposed to COVID-19, were actively infected with it, or had recovered from it provided the deeply sampled blood TCRbeta repertoires that made up the dataset. The repertoires were released in a freely available public database meant as a resource for research on the immune response to SARS-CoV-2. The samples were drawn from the first 160 participants of the ongoing ImmuneRACE study and from over a thousand subjects provided by 6 global collaborators. A de-identified subject ID, COVID-19 status, age in years and sex were almost always included in the sample metadata. Where HLA class I and class II types were available, the types were taken from metadata supplied by the sample provider, not from assay-based typing.

The paper's findings and limits, for the study overall: The amount of clinical and demographic metadata varied by source and participant and was provided uncurated.

This clonotype was obtained from a man aged 55 to 70 with active or convalescent COVID-19. In this chain, TRBV18 is recombined with TRBJ1-2; matching of 6 bases hints at TRBD1 as the D gene. The specimen was peripheral blood. The DNA sequence follows: TGTGCCAGCTCAGGAGACACAGGGCGCCGGGGCTATGGCTACACCTTC. This yields the protein CASSGDTGRRGYGYTF.